The clone carrying this T cell receptor (beta chain) was seen a handful of times. Its antigen remains unidentified. A J-beta primer mix and a sample-barcoded 5' primer were used in a second PCR of roughly 6 to 12 cycles. With 12 random nucleotides, a template-switch adaptor tagged each individual cDNA molecule. TCRdb fed the 5' RACE reads into MiXCR, producing one record per CDR3 protein. The sample shows hundreds of thousands of distinct CDR3 sequences, 35% to 45% of them seen only once. This record belongs to a study of blood T cells in healthy people across ages. Looking at the study overall: Template switching retrieved approximately one barcoded beta molecule for each two T cells.

Isolation yielded PBMCs, at least 6 million per sample, in every case. Study findings and constraints: Long-lived donors carried more naive CD4+ cells and greater diversity than aged donors.

The CDR3 contains 14 residues. The germline gives CDR1 DFQATT, CDR2 SNEGSKA (reference sequence). V was pared by 0 bases and J by 6 bases, with 12 bases between. The genes are TRBV20-1 and TRBJ1-5, with a weak D call TRBD1 (5 bases). This TCR was recovered from a woman aged 60-75 years in good health. Sequencing used blood. CDR3 protein: CSAREGGVSQPQHF. As DNA, the CDR3 is TGCAGTGCTAGAGAAGGAGGGGTCAGTCAGCCCCAGCATTTT.